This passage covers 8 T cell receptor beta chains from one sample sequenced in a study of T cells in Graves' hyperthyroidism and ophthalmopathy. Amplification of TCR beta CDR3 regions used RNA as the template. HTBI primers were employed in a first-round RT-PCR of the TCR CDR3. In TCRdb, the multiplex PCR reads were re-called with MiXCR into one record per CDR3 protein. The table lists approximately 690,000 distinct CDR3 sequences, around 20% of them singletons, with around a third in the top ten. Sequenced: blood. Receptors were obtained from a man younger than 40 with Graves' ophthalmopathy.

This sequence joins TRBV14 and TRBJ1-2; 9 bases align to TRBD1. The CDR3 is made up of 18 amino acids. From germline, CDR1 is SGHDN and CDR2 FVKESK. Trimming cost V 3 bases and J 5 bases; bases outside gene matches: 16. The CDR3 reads CASSHTGGITVGGYGYTF. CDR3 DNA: TGTGCCAGCAGCCATACAGGGGGCATAACCGTGGGTGGTTATGGCTACACCTTC.

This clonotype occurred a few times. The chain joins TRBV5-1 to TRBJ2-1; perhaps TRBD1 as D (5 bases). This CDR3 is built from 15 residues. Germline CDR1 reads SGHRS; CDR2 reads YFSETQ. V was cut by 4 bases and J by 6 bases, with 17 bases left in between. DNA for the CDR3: TGCGCCAGCAGCCCAGAAGGGGATCCCCGCAATGAGCAGTTCTTC. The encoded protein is CASSPEGDPRNEQFF.

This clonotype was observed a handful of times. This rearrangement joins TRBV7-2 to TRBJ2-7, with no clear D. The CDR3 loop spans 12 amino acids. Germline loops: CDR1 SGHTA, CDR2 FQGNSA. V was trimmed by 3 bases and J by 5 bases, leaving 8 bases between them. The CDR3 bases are TGTGCCAGCAGCTTTTCCGCTAACGAGCAGTACTTC. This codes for CASSFSANEQYF.

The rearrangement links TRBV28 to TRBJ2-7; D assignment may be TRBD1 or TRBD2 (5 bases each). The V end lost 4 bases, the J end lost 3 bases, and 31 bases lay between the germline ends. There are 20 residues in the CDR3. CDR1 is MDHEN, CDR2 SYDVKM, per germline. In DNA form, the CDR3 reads TGTGCCAGCAGTTCCCGACCGGGACCACGCTCGCGACGGAGTGTCTACGAGCAGTACTTC. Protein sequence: CASSSRPGPRSRRSVYEQYF.

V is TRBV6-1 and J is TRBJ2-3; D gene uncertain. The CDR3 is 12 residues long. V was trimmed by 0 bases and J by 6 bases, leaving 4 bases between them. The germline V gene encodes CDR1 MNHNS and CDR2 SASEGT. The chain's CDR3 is CASSEAWDTQYF. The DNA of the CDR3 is TGTGCCAGCAGTGAAGCCTGGGATACGCAGTATTTT.

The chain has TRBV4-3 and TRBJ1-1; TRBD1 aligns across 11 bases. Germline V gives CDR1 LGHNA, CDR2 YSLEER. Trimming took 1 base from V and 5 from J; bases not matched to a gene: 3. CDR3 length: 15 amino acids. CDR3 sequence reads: CASSQVDRGLTEAFF. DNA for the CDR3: TGCGCCAGCAGCCAAGTGGACAGGGGGCTTACTGAAGCTTTCTTT.

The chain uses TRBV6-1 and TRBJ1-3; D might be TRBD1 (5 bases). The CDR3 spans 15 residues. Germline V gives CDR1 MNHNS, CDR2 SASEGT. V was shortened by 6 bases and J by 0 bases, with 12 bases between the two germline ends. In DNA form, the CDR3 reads TGTGCCAGCAGCCCCACAGACAGCTCTGGAAACACCATATATTTT. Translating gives CASSPTDSSGNTIYF.

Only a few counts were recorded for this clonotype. Here the CDR3 reads CAISVGGSTEAFF. In nucleotides, the CDR3 is TGTGCCATCAGTGTTGGCGGGAGCACTGAAGCTTTCTTT. The chain combines TRBV10-3 with TRBJ1-1; D is unresolved. CDR1 ENHRY and CDR2 SYGVKD come from the germline V gene. V lost 4 bases, J lost 4 bases, and 10 bases lay in between. The CDR3 is 13 amino acids.